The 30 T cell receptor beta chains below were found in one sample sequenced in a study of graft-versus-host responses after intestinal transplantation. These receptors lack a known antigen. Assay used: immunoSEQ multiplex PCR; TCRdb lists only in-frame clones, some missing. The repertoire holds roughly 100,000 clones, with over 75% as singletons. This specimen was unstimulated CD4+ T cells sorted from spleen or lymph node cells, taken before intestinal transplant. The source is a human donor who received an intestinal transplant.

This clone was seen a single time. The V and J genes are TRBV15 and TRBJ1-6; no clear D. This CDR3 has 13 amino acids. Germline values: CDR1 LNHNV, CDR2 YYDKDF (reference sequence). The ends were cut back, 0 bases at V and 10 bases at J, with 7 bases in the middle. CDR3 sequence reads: CATSREYGSPLHF. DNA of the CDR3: TGTGCCACCAGCAGAGAGTACGGGTCACCCCTCCACTTT.

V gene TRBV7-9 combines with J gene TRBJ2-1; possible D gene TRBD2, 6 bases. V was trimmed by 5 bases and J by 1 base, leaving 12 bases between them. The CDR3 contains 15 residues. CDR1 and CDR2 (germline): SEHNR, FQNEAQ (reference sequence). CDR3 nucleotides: TGTGCCAGCAGCCGGGACTCCCAATCCTACAATGAGCAGTTCTTC. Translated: CASSRDSQSYNEQFF.

The CDR3 nucleotides read TGTGCTAGTGGTATACCGGGACTAGCGGGGGGCATCCAAGAGACCCAGTACTTC. The encoded protein is CASGIPGLAGGIQETQYF. The chain is built from TRBV12-5 and TRBJ2-5; 15 positions agree with TRBD2. The germline V gene encodes CDR1 LGHNT and CDR2 FRNRAP. The V segment lost 5 bases and the J segment 1 base; nucleotides outside the gene matches: 8. The CDR3 length is 18 residues. Full variable domain (rest looked up from reference TRBV12-5 and TRBJ2-5): DARVTQTPRHKVTEMGQEVTMRCQPILGHNTVFWYRQTMMQGLELLAYFRNRAPLDDSGMPKDRFSAEMPDATLATLKIQPSEPRDSAVYFCASGIPGLAGGIQETQYFGPGTRLLVL.

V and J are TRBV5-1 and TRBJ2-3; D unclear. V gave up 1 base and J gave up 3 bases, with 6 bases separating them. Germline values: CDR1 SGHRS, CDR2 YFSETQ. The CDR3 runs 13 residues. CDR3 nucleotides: TGCGCCAGCAGCTTGTCTAGAACAGATACGCAGTATTTT. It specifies CASSLSRTDTQYF.

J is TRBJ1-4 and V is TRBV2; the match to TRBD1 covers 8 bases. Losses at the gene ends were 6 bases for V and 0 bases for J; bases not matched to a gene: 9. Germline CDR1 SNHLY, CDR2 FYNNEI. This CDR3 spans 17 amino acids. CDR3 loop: CASRYQTGATTNEKLFF. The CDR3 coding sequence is TGTGCCAGCAGGTACCAGACAGGGGCGACAACTAATGAAAAACTGTTTTTT.

CDR3 sequence reads: CASSRGAFVDTQYF. CDR3 coding DNA: TGTGCCAGCAGCCGGGGGGCCTTTGTAGATACGCAGTATTTT. The rearrangement joins TRBV11-3 to TRBJ2-3, with D possibly matching TRBD2 (7 bases). The CDR3 has 14 residues. V shed 5 bases and J shed 5 bases, with 14 bases lying between them. Germline values: CDR1 SGHNT, CDR2 YENEEA.

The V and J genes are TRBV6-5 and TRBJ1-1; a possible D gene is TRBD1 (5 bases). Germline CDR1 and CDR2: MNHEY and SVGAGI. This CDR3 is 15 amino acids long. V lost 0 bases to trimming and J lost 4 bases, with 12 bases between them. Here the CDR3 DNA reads TGTGCCAGCAGTTACTCGATTTGGGGGGGCACTGAAGCTTTCTTT. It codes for CASSYSIWGGTEAFF.

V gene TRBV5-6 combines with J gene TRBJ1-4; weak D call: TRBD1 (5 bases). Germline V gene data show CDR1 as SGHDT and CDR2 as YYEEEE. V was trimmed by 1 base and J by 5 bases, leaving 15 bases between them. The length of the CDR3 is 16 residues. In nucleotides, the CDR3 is TGTGCCAGCAGCTTGTTTGAGCCAGGGCAAAATGAAAAACTGTTTTTT. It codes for CASSLFEPGQNEKLFF.

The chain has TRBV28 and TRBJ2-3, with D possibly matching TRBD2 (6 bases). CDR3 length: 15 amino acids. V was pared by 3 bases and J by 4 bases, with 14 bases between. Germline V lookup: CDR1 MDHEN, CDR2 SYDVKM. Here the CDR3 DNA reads TGTGCCAGCAGTTTGGTGTCAGGGAGGCCAGATACGCAGTATTTT. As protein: CASSLVSGRPDTQYF.

CDR3: CASSPRRTSNQPQHF. The DNA for the CDR3 is TGTGCCAGCAGCCCCCGAAGGACTAGCAATCAGCCCCAGCATTTT. The chain recombines TRBV6-6 with TRBJ1-5; the D is unclear. V dropped 6 bases and J dropped 0 bases, with 12 bases sitting between them. This CDR3 has 15 residues. Germline-derived CDR1 and CDR2 are MNHNY and SVGAGI (reference sequence).

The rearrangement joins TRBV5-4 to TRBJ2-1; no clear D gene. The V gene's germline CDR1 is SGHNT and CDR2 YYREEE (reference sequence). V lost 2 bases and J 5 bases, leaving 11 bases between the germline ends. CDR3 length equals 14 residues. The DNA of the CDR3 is TGTGCCAGCAGCTTAAAGTCGAGTGACAATGAGCAGTTCTTC. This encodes CASSLKSSDNEQFF. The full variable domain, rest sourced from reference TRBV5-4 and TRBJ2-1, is ETGVTQSPTHLIKTRGQQVTLRCSSQSGHNTVSWYQQALGQGPQFIFQYYREEENGRGNFPPRFSGLQFPNYSSELNVNALELDDSALYLCASSLKSSDNEQFFGPGTRLTVL.

CDR3 DNA sequence: TGTGCCAGTAGCTATGGCCTATTGGGACCCAGCTCCTACAATGAGCAGTTCTTC. The encoded protein is CASSYGLLGPSSYNEQFF. The rearrangement links TRBV19 to TRBJ2-1; D could derive from TRBD1 or TRBD2 (5 bases each). Trimming left V 6 bases short and J 0 bases short, with 21 bases between. The germline V gene has CDR1 LNHDA and CDR2 SQIVND (reference sequence). The CDR3 is 18 residues long.

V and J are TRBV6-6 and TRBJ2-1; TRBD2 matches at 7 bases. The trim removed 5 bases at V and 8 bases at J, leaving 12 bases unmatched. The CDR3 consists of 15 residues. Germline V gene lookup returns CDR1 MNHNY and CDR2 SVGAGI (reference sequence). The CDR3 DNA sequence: TGTGCCAGCAGTCCAGAAGCGGGGCCTTACCATGAGCAGTTCTTC. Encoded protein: CASSPEAGPYHEQFF.

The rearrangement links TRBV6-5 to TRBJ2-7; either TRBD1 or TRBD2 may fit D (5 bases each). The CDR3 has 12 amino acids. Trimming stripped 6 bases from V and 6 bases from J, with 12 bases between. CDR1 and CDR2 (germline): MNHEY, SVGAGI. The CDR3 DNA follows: TGTGCCAGCAGAGCCTCAGGGACCGAGCAGTACTTC. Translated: CASRASGTEQYF.

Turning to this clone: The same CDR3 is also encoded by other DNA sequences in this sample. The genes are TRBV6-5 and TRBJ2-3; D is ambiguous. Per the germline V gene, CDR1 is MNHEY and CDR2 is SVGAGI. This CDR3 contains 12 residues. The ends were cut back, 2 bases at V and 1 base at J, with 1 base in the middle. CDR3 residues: CASSYGTDTQYF. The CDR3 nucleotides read TGTGCCAGCAGTTACGGCACAGATACGCAGTATTTT.

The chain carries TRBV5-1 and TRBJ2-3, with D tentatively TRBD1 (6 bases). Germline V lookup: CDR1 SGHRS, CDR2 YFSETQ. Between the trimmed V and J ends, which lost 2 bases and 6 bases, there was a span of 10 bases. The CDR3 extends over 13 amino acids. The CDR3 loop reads CASSLRQGDTQYF. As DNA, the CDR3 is TGCGCCAGCAGCTTACGCCAGGGGGATACGCAGTATTTT.

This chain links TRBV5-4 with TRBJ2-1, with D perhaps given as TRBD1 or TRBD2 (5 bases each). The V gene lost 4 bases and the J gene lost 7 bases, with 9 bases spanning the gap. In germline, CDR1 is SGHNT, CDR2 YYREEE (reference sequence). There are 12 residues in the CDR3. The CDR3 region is CASSRDQNEQFF. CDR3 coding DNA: TGTGCCAGCAGCCGGGACCAAAATGAGCAGTTCTTC.

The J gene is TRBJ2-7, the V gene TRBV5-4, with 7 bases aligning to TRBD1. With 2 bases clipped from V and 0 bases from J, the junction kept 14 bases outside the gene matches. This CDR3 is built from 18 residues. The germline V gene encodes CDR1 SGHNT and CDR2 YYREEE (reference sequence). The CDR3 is CASSFIWSGQGVSYEQYF. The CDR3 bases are TGTGCCAGCAGCTTCATTTGGTCTGGTCAGGGGGTCTCCTACGAGCAGTACTTC. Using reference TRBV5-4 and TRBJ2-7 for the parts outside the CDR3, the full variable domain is ETGVTQSPTHLIKTRGQQVTLRCSSQSGHNTVSWYQQALGQGPQFIFQYYREEENGRGNFPPRFSGLQFPNYSSELNVNALELDDSALYLCASSFIWSGQGVSYEQYFGPGTRLTVT.

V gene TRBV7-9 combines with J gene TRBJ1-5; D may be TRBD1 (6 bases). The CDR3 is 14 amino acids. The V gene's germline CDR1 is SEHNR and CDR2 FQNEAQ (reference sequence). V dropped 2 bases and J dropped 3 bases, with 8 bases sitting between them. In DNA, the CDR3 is TGTGCCAGCAGCTTATGGGACACCAATCAGCCCCAGCATTTT. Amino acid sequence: CASSLWDTNQPQHF.

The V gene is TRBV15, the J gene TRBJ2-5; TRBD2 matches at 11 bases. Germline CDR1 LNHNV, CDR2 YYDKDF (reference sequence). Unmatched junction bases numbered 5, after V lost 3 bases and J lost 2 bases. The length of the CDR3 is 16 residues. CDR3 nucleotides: TGTGCCACCAGCAGGGGTTTAGCGGGAGGGCAAGAGACCCAGTACTTC. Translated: CATSRGLAGGQETQYF.

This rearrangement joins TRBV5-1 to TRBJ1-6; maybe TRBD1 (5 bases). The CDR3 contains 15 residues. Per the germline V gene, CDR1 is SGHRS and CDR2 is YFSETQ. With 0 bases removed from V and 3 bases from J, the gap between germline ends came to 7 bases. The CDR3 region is CASSLEDNYNSPLHF. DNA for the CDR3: TGCGCCAGCAGCTTGGAGGACAACTATAATTCACCCCTCCACTTT.

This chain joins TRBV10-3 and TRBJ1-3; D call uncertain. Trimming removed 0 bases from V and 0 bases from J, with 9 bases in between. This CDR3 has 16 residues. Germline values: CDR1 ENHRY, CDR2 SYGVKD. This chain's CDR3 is CAISESPFLSGNTIYF. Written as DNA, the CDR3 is TGTGCCATCAGTGAGTCGCCGTTCCTCTCTGGAAACACCATATATTTT.

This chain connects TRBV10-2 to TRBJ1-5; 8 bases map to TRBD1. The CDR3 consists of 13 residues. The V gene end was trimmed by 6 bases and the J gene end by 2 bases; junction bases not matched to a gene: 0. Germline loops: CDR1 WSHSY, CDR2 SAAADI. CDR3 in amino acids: CASRGQGNQPQHF. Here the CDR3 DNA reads TGCGCCAGCAGGGGACAGGGCAATCAGCCCCAGCATTTT.

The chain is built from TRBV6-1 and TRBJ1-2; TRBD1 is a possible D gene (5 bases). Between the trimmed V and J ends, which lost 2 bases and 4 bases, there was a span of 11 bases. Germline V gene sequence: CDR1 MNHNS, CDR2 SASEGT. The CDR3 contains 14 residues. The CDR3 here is CASSEMRQSYGYTF. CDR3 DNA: TGTGCCAGCAGTGAAATGAGACAGTCCTATGGCTACACCTTC.

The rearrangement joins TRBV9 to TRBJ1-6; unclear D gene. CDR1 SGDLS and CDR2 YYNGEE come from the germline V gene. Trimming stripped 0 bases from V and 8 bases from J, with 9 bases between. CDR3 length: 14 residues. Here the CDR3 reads CASSVASEDSPLHF. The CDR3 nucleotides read TGTGCCAGCAGCGTAGCCTCTGAGGATTCACCCCTCCACTTT.

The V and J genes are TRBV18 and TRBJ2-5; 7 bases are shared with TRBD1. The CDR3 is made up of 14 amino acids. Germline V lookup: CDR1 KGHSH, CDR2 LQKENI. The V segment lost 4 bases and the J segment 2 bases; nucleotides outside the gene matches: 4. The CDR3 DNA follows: TGTGCCAGCTCACAGCAGGGACAGCAAGAGACCCAGTACTTC. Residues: CASSQQGQQETQYF.

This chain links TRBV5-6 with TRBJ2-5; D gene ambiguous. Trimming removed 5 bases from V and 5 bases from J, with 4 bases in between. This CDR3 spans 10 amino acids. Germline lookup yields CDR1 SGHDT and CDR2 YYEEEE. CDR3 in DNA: TGTGCCAGCAGTGCGGAGACCCAGTACTTC. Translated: CASSAETQYF.

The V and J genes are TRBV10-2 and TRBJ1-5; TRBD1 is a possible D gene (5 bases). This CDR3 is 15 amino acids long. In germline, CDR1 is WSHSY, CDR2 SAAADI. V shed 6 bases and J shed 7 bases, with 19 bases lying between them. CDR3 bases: TGCGCCAGCAGGGTTTCTTCAGGGCGGGACCAGCCCCAGCATTTT. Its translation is CASRVSSGRDQPQHF.

The CDR3 bases are TGCGCCAGCAGCAACGGGACCAGATTCGGTAATTCACCCCTCCACTTT. Protein sequence: CASSNGTRFGNSPLHF. V and J are TRBV5-1 and TRBJ1-6; perhaps TRBD1 as D (5 bases). V was trimmed by 4 bases and J by 6 bases, leaving 17 bases between them. CDR1 SGHRS and CDR2 YFSETQ come from the germline V gene. The CDR3 runs to 16 residues. Filled out from reference TRBV5-1 and TRBJ1-6, the complete variable domain reads KAGVTQTPRYLIKTRGQQVTLSCSPISGHRSVSWYQQTPGQGLQFLFEYFSETQRNKGNFPGRFSGRQFSNSRSEMNVSTLELGDSALYLCASSNGTRFGNSPLHFGNGTRLTVT.

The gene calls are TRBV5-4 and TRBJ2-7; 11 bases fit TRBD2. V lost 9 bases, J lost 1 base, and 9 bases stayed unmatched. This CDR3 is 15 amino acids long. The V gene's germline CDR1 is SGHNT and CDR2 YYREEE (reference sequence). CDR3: CATSGLAGGSYEQYF. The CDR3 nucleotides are TGTGCCACCTCGGGGCTAGCGGGAGGATCCTACGAGCAGTACTTC.